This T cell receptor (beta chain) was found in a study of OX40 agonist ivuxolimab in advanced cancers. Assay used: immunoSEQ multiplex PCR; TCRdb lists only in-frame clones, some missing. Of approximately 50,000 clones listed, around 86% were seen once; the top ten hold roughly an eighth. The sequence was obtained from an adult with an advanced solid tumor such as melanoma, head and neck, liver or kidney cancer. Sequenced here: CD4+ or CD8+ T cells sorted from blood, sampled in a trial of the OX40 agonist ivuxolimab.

DNA of the CDR3: TGTGCCAGTAGACTTGGACGGGAGGGCTACACCTTC. Encoded protein: CASRLGREGYTF. The chain couples TRBV19 to TRBJ1-2; D is uncertain. The germline gives CDR1 LNHDA, CDR2 SQIVND (reference sequence). The CDR3 has 12 amino acids. The germline V and J ends were trimmed by 6 bases and 8 bases, with 13 bases remaining between them.